This TCR beta chain is from a study of shared T cell receptors in the human thymus (dated by TCRdb to the early 2020s). The study in broad terms: The study investigated the way shared, self-reactive T-cell receptor alpha chains are produced in the human thymus.

About this clone itself: Its recognized antigen is unknown. Base qualities are not provided; no much larger clone lies one nucleotide away.

The library came from the immunoSEQ multiplex PCR assay. The immuneACCESS repertoire file appears here via TCRdb, limited to in-frame rearrangements. These files lack a portion of the clones; in checked studies, under half of the deficit traces to unresolved V genes, and the cause of the others is not known. In all, the sample holds some 700,000 clones, and approximately 83% of those were seen once. About 0.0098% of the sample is held by the ten biggest clonotypes. These data were also reused for a study on human thymus T cells. The second investigation adds: Immunologically healthy infants undergoing open corrective cardiac surgery for congenital heart defects in Finland were used as donors. Thymus tissue was collected as surgical resects that were removed during corrective cardiac surgery. V and J gene segment usage appeared biased in both thymic and peripheral blood repertoires. According to the related research, thymic TCR repertoires were highly overlapping among unrelated individuals. The study used under 10 infant thymus samples plus four related peripheral blood samples to characterize TCR alpha and beta repertoires. Donor ages ranging from about 7 to 244 days were recorded, and five to seven male and a couple of female infants were included in the cohort. After being mechanically released from the tissue, thymocytes were kept at -70 degrees C in pellets of roughly 10-30 million cells. A QIAsymphony instrument was used to extract genomic DNA from the frozen cell pellets. The immunoSEQ multiplex PCR assay was used to amplify the TCRB and TCRAD loci from a standardized quantity of quality-controlled genomic DNA. The V(D)J region was spanned by amplicons of a length sufficient to cover the CDR3 and to identify V and J genes. Amplicon sequencing was performed on an Illumina platform through the commercial immunoSEQ service. Primer bias and sequencing errors were corrected as previously described, and TCRAD and TCRB were defined on the basis of the IMGT database. The repertoires were analysed using immunoSEQ Analyzer 3.0 and VDJTools for basic statistics, V/J segment usage, diversity estimates, rarefaction and pairwise overlap. Diversity was estimated using the Chao1, ChaoE, Efron-Thisted, Shannon and inverse Simpson indices, and was also estimated on datasets down-sampled to the size of the smallest sample. Repertoire overlap was determined by strict matching of CDR3 nucleotide sequence, V gene and J gene, and Jaccard-based multidimensional scaling clustering was applied. On average, thymus samples yielded around 800,000 unique TCRB clonotypes, whereas blood samples yielded about 84,000.

The sequencing sample was made of thymocytes. This receptor was identified in a girl in the first two years of life with a congenital heart defect. Donor details come from another sample of the same person, matched by shared clones.

The nucleotides read TGTGCCAGCAGCTTTCCAGGCGGGGCCCAGCATTTT. It specifies CASSFPGGAQHF. Recombination joined TRBV7-2 with TRBJ1-5; the D gene assignment is ambiguous. In the germline V gene, CDR1 corresponds to SGHTA and CDR2 to FQGNSA. Spanning cysteine to phenylalanine, the CDR3 consists of 12 amino acids. Here the CDR3 DNA is all that survives: 36 bases in frame from base 1. V loses 3 bases, J loses 11 bases, and the germline ends lie 11 bases apart.